This record concerns one T cell receptor (beta chain) sequence. This table comes from immunoSEQ multiplex PCR, and its TCRdb copy is limited to in-frame clones, with some not included. In the table there are around 94,000 clones, around nine tenths of which are singletons. The CDR3 is 17 residues long. CDR1 and CDR2 from the germline V gene are SGHRS and YFSETQ. Trimming took 3 bases from V and 1 from J; bases not matched to a gene: 11. This entry is derived from a study of control samples from healthy donors and cancer patients. Sequences were obtained from blood. The chain is built from TRBV5-1 and TRBJ2-3, with TRBD2 matching 7 bases. The receptor comes from a woman aged 18-29 years in good health. CDR3 coding DNA: TGCGCCAGCAGCTGGGGCGGTAGCGGGCAGGGCACAGATACGCAGTATTTT. Translated: CASSWGGSGQGTDTQYF.